This is a list of T cell receptor beta chains from one sample in a study of blood T cell repertoires in COVID-19. Profiling relied on immunoSEQ multiplex PCR, and the TCRdb table lists in-frame clones only, not all of them. The data show about 130,000 clones, 70% to 85% seen once. Sequenced material: PBMCs or T cells enriched from blood (not recorded which). The receptor source for this set is a man aged 50-59 years who had recovered from COVID-19. The CDR3 runs from the conserved cysteine through the conserved F or W. Each record gives: D gene, V gene, CDR3 protein. D genes are given only for firm matches.

>NA|TRBV27
CASSLRGRANSPLHF
>TRBD2|TRBV6-5
CASTLAGGQDEQFF
>TRBD2|TRBV14
CASSQTLGLAGGLMKETQYF
>NA|TRBV27
CASSLSRVREAFF
>TRBD2|TRBV3-1/TRBV3-2
CASSQDRCGGAGSPDTQYF
>TRBD1|TRBV6-5
CASSPNKGGRQPQHF
>TRBD1|TRBV5-4
CASSPGQGREKLFF
>TRBD1|TRBV5-1
CASSTGQGAYGYTF
>NA|TRBV4-3
CASSQEARGADYGYTF
>NA|TRBV11-2
CASSSGMTGELFF
>NA|TRBV7-2
CASSLGQTAGELFF
>TRBD1|TRBV28
CASSNPTGMNEQYF
>TRBD1|TRBV5-1
CASSLEGGPATNEKLFF
>TRBD1|TRBV4-3
CASSQGQGAGGNTIYF
>NA|TRBV28
CASSLVVTTDTQYF
>TRBD1|TRBV6-2/TRBV6-3
CASSSGQVAQPQHF
>TRBD1|TRBV7-2
CASSSGQGGGQETQYF
>TRBD1|TRBV7-9
CASSLGQGGLNTEAFF
>NA|TRBV19
CASSGELMNTEAFF
>TRBD1|TRBV5-1
CASSNADRGGGYTF
>TRBD1|TRBV18
CASSPLTGTTEAFF
>NA|TRBV28
CASIPSSRGNTEAFF
>NA|TRBV28
CASSLLEIRAEAFF
>NA|TRBV21-1
CASSKVARRSSPLHF
>NA|TRBV5-4
CASSPTPRVYEQYF